This T cell receptor (beta chain) was sequenced during a study of low-dose radiotherapy and immunotherapy resistance in tumors. Germline assignment: CDR1 LNHDA and CDR2 SQIVND (reference sequence). V shed 11 bases and J shed 7 bases, with 19 bases lying between them. This CDR3 is built from 13 residues. Both TCRalpha and TCRbeta chains were reverse transcribed with V-gene-specific primers. TCRs underwent 20 PCR cycles of amplification with a constant-region primer and V-primer adapter. From the reads, TCRdb called clonotypes with MiXCR, one entry per CDR3 protein. The table includes under 90,000 distinct CDR3 sequences, over 15% detected once. Time point reported: before trial treatment. The sample holds many counts of this clonotype.

This sequence joins TRBV19 and TRBJ2-3, with a tentative D call TRBD2 (7 bases). The sequencing here drew on PBMCs, taken before treatment. This TCR was sampled from a male donor with prostate cancer. The CDR3 sequence: CASGGGQFYTQYF. The CDR3 bases are TGTGCCTCCGGCGGGGGCCAGTTTTATACGCAGTATTTT.